This T cell receptor (beta chain) came from a study of beta chain features in type 1 diabetes. Every isolated RNA sample was fully reverse transcribed, so sequencing captured expressed TCRB transcripts. Sequencing used immunoSEQ multiplex PCR; TCRdb keeps in-frame clones, though not all of them. The sample lists about 470,000 clones, 30% seen once, with 0.05% to 0.065% in the top ten. The germline gives CDR1 ENHRY, CDR2 SYGVKD. CDR3 length: 16 residues. The V gene end was trimmed by 0 bases and the J gene end by 4 bases; junction bases not matched to a gene: 2. The specimen was naive CD4+ T cells from blood. This receptor was identified in a man between 18 and 29 years old in good health. The chain carries TRBV10-3 and TRBJ2-3, with 12 bases matching TRBD2. The CDR3 sequence is CAISESLAGGSDTQYF. The CDR3 DNA is TGTGCCATCAGTGAGTCTCTAGCGGGAGGGTCAGATACGCAGTATTTT.